These T cell receptor beta chains were read from a single sample in a study of cytomegalovirus exposure and HLA in healthy donors. The table came from immunoSEQ multiplex PCR; TCRdb's copy has only in-frame clones and leaves some out. The sample lists approximately 150,000 clones, 55% to 70% seen once, with around 3% in the top ten. Input material: PBMCs. These receptors came from a woman between 40 and 55 years old in good health and CMV-seropositive. CDR3s include the opening cysteine and the closing phenylalanine or tryptophan. D genes are given only for firm matches. Where a row states a size, it is once, few, many or the class of an expanded clone; other rows omit it.

clone size	D gene	V gene	CDR3 length	J gene	CDR3 DNA	CDR3 protein
few	-	TRBV9	16	TRBJ1-1	TGTGCCAGCAGCGGAGCTCGGGGGGCTCTGAACACTGAAGCTTTCTTT	CASSGARGALNTEAFF
-	TRBD2	TRBV27	15	TRBJ2-5	TGTGCCAGCAGCCCTGGACTAGTGCGTTCGGAGACCCAGTACTTC	CASSPGLVRSETQYF
-	-	TRBV27	15	TRBJ1-5	TGTGCCAGCAGTTTGACGACAGGATCGGTTCAGCCCCAGCATTTT	CASSLTTGSVQPQHF
-	TRBD2	TRBV7-3	16	TRBJ2-5	TGTGCCAGCAGCCCGGGACTAGCCCCTTATCAAGAGACCCAGTACTTC	CASSPGLAPYQETQYF
-	-	TRBV6-5	11	TRBJ1-1	TGTGCCAGCTCGGGCGGGAATAGAGCTTTCTTT	CASSGGNRAFF
-	-	TRBV27	13	TRBJ2-7	TGTGCCAGCAGTTTAGCTCCAGCCTACGAGCAGTACTTC	CASSLAPAYEQYF
-	TRBD1	TRBV7-6	17	TRBJ2-2	TGTGCCAGCAGCCCCAACTGGGGACAGGCGAACACCGGGGAGCTGTTTTTT	CASSPNWGQANTGELFF
-	-	TRBV4-3	16	TRBJ1-3	TGCGCCAGCAGCCAAGATCCACGGGGGTCTGGAAACACCATATATTTT	CASSQDPRGSGNTIYF
-	TRBD2	TRBV2	17	TRBJ2-3	TGTGCCACCGATTCCTCGGTAGCGGGGGGCAGGGCAGATACGCAGTATTTT	CATDSSVAGGRADTQYF
-	-	TRBV7-2	16	TRBJ2-3	TGTGCCAGCAGCCAGTCCCTCCTACAGGCCCCAGATACGCAGTATTTT	CASSQSLLQAPDTQYF
-	-	TRBV12-1	19	TRBJ2-2	TGTGCCAGCATCTCCCTCGACAGGGGGCTAGGGCCGAACACCGGGGAGCTGTTTTTT	CASISLDRGLGPNTGELFF
-	-	TRBV6-5	13	TRBJ2-7	TGTGCCAGCACTGGAGGGCCGCCCTACGAGCAGTACTTC	CASTGGPPYEQYF
-	-	TRBV2	16	TRBJ2-2	TGTGCCAGCAGTGCCTCCAGCGGCCCGAACACCGGGGAGCTGTTTTTT	CASSASSGPNTGELFF
-	TRBD1	TRBV5-4	18	TRBJ1-4	TGTGCCAGCAGCACCAAGACAGGGGGCGAAGGTGTGATGGGAAAACTGTTTTTT	CASSTKTGGEGVMGKLFF
few	TRBD2	TRBV28	14	TRBJ2-7	TGTGCCAGCAGATCTCAAGGGAGGGCCTACGAGCAGTACTTC	CASRSQGRAYEQYF
-	TRBD1	TRBV5-1	16	TRBJ2-3	TGCGCCAGCAGCCAGACGGGACAGGGGGCCACAGATACGCAGTATTTT	CASSQTGQGATDTQYF
-	-	TRBV28	14	TRBJ1-2	TGTGCCAGCAGTTTTCCAGGGGTTGGGTATGGCTACACCTTC	CASSFPGVGYGYTF
once	TRBD1	TRBV18	16	TRBJ1-5	TGTGCCAGCTCACCAGGGACAGGAGATAGCAATCAGCCCCAGCATTTT	CASSPGTGDSNQPQHF
-	-	TRBV7-2	14	TRBJ2-5	TGTGCCAGCAGCTTAGGGCGGCACCAAGAGACCCAGTACTTC	CASSLGRHQETQYF
once	TRBD1	TRBV28	15	TRBJ1-1	TGTGCCAGCAGTCCCCTCCTGGGCAGGGGGACTGAAGCTTTCTTT	CASSPLLGRGTEAFF
-	-	TRBV4-3	15	TRBJ2-1	TGCGCCAGCAGCCAGGGTGAGGACTTTTACAATGAGCAGTTCTTC	CASSQGEDFYNEQFF
-	-	TRBV7-2	16	TRBJ1-5	TGTGCCAGCAGCTTAAGCGGGCTGGAGCCCAATCAGCCCCAGCATTTT	CASSLSGLEPNQPQHF
-	TRBD1	TRBV7-2	16	TRBJ2-5	TGTGCCAGCAGCCGACAGTTGCACAGGGGCATGGAGACCCAGTACTTC	CASSRQLHRGMETQYF
few	-	TRBV6-5	14	TRBJ2-2	TGTGCCAGCAGTCACCCGACAATATCCGGGGAGCTGTTTTTT	CASSHPTISGELFF
-	-	TRBV6-5	16	TRBJ1-2	TGTGCCAGCAGTTACTCATCAGGAACCCATAACTATGGCTACACCTTC	CASSYSSGTHNYGYTF
-	TRBD1	TRBV7-8	13	TRBJ1-2	TGTGCCAGCAGCGTACAGGGGGCACGGGGCTACACCTTC	CASSVQGARGYTF
-	-	TRBV28	13	TRBJ1-1	TGTGCCAGCAGTTTCGGTCTGAACACTGAAGCTTTCTTT	CASSFGLNTEAFF
-	TRBD1	TRBV5-6	18	TRBJ1-6	TGTGCCAGCAGCTTGGCGATTAGGGGGCCTGGGGATAATTCACCCCTCCACTTT	CASSLAIRGPGDNSPLHF
-	TRBD1	TRBV19	18	TRBJ2-3	TGTGCCAGTAGTATCGCTAGGACAGGGTTCCCTGGCACAGATACGCAGTATTTT	CASSIARTGFPGTDTQYF
-	TRBD2	TRBV4-3	15	TRBJ2-7	TGCGCCAGCAGCCCCGCGGGACTAGGAATCTACGAGCAGTACTTC	CASSPAGLGIYEQYF
-	TRBD1	TRBV14	17	TRBJ1-1	TGTGCCAGCAGCCTATTTCCGGGACAGGGGGCTTCCACTGAAGCTTTCTTT	CASSLFPGQGASTEAFF
-	TRBD1	TRBV5-6	19	TRBJ1-5	TGTGCCAGCAGCTTATTCCGGACAGGGAGGAGGTATAGCAATCAGCCCCAGCATTTT	CASSLFRTGRRYSNQPQHF
-	TRBD1	TRBV5-4	15	TRBJ1-5	TGTGCCAGCAGCCCGGGACAGGGTTTCAATCAGCCCCAGCATTTT	CASSPGQGFNQPQHF
-	TRBD1	TRBV28	15	TRBJ2-7	TGTGCCAGCAGTTACCCGGGACAGGGTTCGTACGAGCAGTACTTC	CASSYPGQGSYEQYF
-	-	TRBV7-8	15	TRBJ2-1	TGTGCCAGCAGCCCCCGGAGAGGGGGATTTAATGAGCAGTTCTTC	CASSPRRGGFNEQFF
once	-	TRBV7-2	15	TRBJ2-7	TGTGCCAGCAGCTTAATGGTTAGCGGCCCCTACGAGCAGTACTTC	CASSLMVSGPYEQYF
-	TRBD1	TRBV19	12	TRBJ2-7	TGTGCCAGTAGTGCAGGGGGTTACGAGCAGTACTTC	CASSAGGYEQYF
few	-	TRBV9	15	TRBJ2-7	TGTGCCAGCAGCGTATCGTCCGGGTTCACCTACGAGCAGTACTTC	CASSVSSGFTYEQYF
-	-	TRBV5-4	15	TRBJ1-1	TGTGCCAGCAGCTTAGTCGGCAGGGGTAACACTGAAGCTTTCTTT	CASSLVGRGNTEAFF
once	TRBD2	TRBV10-3	16	TRBJ2-5	TGTGCCATCAGTGAGTCCTTAGCGGGAGGTTCGGAGACCCAGTACTTC	CAISESLAGGSETQYF
-	-	TRBV6-5	15	TRBJ1-3	TGTGCCAGCAGTTACTGGGCAGGAACTGGAAACACCATATATTTT	CASSYWAGTGNTIYF
-	-	TRBV27	17	TRBJ1-1	TGTGCCAGCAGGCGAAAGGGACAAGACTGGGGGAACACTGAAGCTTTCTTT	CASRRKGQDWGNTEAFF
-	TRBD1	TRBV27	14	TRBJ2-7	TGTGCCAGCAGGGAATTCGGACAGGGATACGAGCAGTACTTC	CASREFGQGYEQYF
few	TRBD2	TRBV27	17	TRBJ2-3	TGTGCCAGCAGTTCCCTCGGACTAGCGGGAGGGGGATCCAGGCAGTATTTT	CASSSLGLAGGGSRQYF
-	TRBD1	TRBV7-9	18	TRBJ2-1	TGTGCCAGCAGTCCGACAGGGGGCATTCTAGACTCCTACAATGAGCAGTTCTTC	CASSPTGGILDSYNEQFF
few	TRBD2	TRBV15	14	TRBJ2-3	TGTGCCACCAGCAGAGATTCTAGCGGAGATACGCAGTATTTT	CATSRDSSGDTQYF
-	TRBD2	TRBV28	14	TRBJ2-1	TGTGCCAGCATAGAACTAGCGGGAGAGACTGAGCAGTTCTTC	CASIELAGETEQFF
-	TRBD2	TRBV19	17	TRBJ2-5	TGTGCCAGTAGTATAGCAAGCGGGGGAACGTACCAAGAGACCCAGTACTTC	CASSIASGGTYQETQYF
-	TRBD1	TRBV7-2	15	TRBJ1-4	TGTGCCAGCAGCCGGCAGACAGGGTATAATGAAAAACTGTTTTTT	CASSRQTGYNEKLFF
-	-	TRBV4-2	15	TRBJ2-5	TGTGCCAGCAGCCATTCTCTAGGGGCCAAAGAGACCCAGTACTTC	CASSHSLGAKETQYF
few	TRBD1	TRBV4-1	14	TRBJ1-2	TGCGCCAGCAGCCAAGAACAGGGGGCCTATGGCTACACCTTC	CASSQEQGAYGYTF
-	TRBD1	TRBV25-1	14	TRBJ2-2	TGTGCCAGCAGTGAGGCAGGGGGAACCGGGGAGCTGTTTTTT	CASSEAGGTGELFF
few	TRBD1	TRBV6-5	15	TRBJ2-7	TGTGCCAGCAGTTACGGAGGACAGGGGGGCTACGAGCAGTACTTC	CASSYGGQGGYEQYF
-	TRBD2	TRBV5-4	16	TRBJ2-1	TGTGCCAGCAGCGTCCGACTAGCGGGGGGGCTAAATGAGCAGTTCTTC	CASSVRLAGGLNEQFF
once	TRBD1	TRBV29-1	12	TRBJ2-3	TGCAGCGTTTACAGGGGGACAGATACGCAGTATTTT	CSVYRGTDTQYF
few	TRBD2	TRBV27	15	TRBJ2-1	TGTGCCAGCACCCTTAGCGGGAGGGCCCTCAGTGAGCAGTTCTTC	CASTLSGRALSEQFF
-	-	TRBV7-2	14	TRBJ2-3	TGTGCCAGCAGCTTAGCGCGGGCGGGAGATACGCAGTATTTT	CASSLARAGDTQYF
-	TRBD2	TRBV27	15	TRBJ2-7	TGTGCCAGCAGTTTATCGAGCGGGGCAAGGAACGAGCAGTACTTC	CASSLSSGARNEQYF
once	TRBD1	TRBV6-1	14	TRBJ1-1	TGTGCCAGCAGGAGACAGGGAGGTAACACTGAAGCTTTCTTT	CASRRQGGNTEAFF
-	-	TRBV7-9	11	TRBJ2-1	TGTGCCAGCAGCCAGAGGAGGGAGCAGTTCTTC	CASSQRREQFF